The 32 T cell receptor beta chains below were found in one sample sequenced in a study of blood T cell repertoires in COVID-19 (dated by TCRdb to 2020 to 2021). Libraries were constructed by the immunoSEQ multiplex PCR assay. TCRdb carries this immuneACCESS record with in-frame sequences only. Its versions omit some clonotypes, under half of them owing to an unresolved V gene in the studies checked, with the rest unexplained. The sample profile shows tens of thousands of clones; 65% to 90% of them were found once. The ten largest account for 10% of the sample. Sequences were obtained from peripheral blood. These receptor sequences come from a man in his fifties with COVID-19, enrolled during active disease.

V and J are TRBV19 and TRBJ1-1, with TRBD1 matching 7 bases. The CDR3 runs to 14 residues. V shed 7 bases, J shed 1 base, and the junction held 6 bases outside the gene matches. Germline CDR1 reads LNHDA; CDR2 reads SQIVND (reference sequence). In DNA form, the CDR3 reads TGTGCCAGTACCCTGGGACAGACGAACACTGAAGCTTTCTTT. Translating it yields CASTLGQTNTEAFF.

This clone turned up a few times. The CDR3 coding sequence is TGTGCCAGCAGCTTAGTTGGCCTCTCTGGAAACACCATATATTTT. This gives the protein CASSLVGLSGNTIYF. The chain links TRBV11-2 to TRBJ1-3; D is ambiguous. Germline CDR1 and CDR2: SGHAT and FQNNGV. V was cut by 1 base and J by 0 bases, with 7 bases left in between. CDR3 size: 15 residues.

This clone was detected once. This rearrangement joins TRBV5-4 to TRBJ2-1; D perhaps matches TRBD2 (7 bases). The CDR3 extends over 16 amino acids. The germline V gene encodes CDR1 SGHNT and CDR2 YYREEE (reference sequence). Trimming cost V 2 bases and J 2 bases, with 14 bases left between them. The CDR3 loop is CASSLVGGPTYNEQFF. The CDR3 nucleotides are TGTGCCAGCAGCTTAGTCGGGGGGCCCACCTACAATGAGCAGTTCTTC.

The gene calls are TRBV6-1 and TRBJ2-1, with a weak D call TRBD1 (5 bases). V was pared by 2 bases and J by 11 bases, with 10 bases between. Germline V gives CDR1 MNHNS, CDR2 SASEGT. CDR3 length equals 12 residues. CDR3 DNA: TGTGCCAGCAGTGAACTACAGGTACAGCAGTTCTTC. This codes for CASSELQVQQFF.

CDR3 in amino acids: CASSAWDKTYEQYF. The CDR3 DNA reads TGTGCCAGCAGCGCCTGGGACAAAACTTACGAGCAGTACTTC. This chain uses TRBV7-2 with TRBJ2-7, with D maybe TRBD1 (6 bases). The CDR3 totals 14 residues. V lost 5 bases to trimming and J lost 4 bases, with 15 bases between them. Germline V gives CDR1 SGHTA, CDR2 FQGNSA.

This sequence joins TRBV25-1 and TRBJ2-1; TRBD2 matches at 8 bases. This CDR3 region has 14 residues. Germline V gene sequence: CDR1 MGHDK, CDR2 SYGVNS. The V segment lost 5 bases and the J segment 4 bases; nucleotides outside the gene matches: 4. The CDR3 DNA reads TGTGCCAGCAGTTGGACTAGCCTATACAATGAGCAGTTCTTC. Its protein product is CASSWTSLYNEQFF.

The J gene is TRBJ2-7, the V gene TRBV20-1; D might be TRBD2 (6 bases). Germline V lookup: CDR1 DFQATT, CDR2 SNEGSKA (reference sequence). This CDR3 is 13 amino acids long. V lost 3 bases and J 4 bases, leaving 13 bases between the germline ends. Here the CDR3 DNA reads TGCAGTGCTAGTAAGGAGGGTATGTACGAGCAGTACTTC. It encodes CSASKEGMYEQYF.

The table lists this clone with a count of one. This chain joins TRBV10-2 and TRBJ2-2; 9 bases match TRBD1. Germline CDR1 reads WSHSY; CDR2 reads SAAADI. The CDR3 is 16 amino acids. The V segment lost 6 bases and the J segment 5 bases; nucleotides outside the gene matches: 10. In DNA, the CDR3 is TGCGCCAGCAGGGCATCCGGGACAGGGAATACCGGGGAGCTGTTTTTT. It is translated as CASRASGTGNTGELFF.

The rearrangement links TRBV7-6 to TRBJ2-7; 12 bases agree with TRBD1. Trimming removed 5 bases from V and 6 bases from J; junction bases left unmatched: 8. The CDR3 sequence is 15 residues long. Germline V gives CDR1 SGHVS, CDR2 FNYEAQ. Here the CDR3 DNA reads TGTGCCAGCAGCAGAACCGGGACAGGGGGCGGCGAGCAGTACTTC. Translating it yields CASSRTGTGGGEQYF.

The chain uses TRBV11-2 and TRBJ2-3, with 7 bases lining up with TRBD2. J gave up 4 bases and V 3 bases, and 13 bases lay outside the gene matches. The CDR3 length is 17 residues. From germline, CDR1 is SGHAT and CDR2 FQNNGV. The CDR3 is CASSFGVGRSRPDTQYF. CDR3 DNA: TGTGCCAGCAGCTTTGGGGTCGGGAGGTCCCGCCCAGATACGCAGTATTTT.

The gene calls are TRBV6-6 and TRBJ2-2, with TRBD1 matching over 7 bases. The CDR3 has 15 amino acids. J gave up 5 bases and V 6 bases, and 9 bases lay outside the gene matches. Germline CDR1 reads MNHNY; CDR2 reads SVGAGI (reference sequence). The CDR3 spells CASRDTTGLTGELFF. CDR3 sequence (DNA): TGTGCCAGCAGGGATACGACAGGGCTAACCGGGGAGCTGTTTTTT.

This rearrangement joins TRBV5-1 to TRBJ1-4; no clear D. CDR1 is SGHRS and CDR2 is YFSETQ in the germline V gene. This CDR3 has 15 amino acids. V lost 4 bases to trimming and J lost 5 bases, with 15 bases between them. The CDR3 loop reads CASSPLDGLNEKLFF. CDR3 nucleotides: TGCGCCAGCAGCCCCCTGGACGGACTAAATGAAAAACTGTTTTTT.

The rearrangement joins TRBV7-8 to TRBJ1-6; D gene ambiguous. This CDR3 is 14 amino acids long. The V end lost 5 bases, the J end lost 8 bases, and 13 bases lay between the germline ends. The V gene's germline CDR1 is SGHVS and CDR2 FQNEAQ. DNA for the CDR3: TGTGCCAGCAGCCGAGTAGATAACGATTCACCCCTCCACTTT. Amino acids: CASSRVDNDSPLHF.

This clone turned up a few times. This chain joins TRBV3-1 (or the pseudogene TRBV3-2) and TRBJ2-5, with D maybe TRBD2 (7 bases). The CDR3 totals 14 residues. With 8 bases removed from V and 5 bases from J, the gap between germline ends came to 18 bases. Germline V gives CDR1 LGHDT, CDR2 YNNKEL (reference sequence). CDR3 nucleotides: TGTGCCAGCCGAGGGGGGGGGCACCTGGAGACCCAGTACTTC. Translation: CASRGGGHLETQYF.

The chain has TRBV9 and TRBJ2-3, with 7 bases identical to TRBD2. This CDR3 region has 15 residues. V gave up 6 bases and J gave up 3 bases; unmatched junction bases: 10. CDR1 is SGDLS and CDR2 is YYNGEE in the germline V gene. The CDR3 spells CASTTAGDVTDTQYF. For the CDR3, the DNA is TGTGCCAGCACTACGGCGGGAGACGTTACAGATACGCAGTATTTT.

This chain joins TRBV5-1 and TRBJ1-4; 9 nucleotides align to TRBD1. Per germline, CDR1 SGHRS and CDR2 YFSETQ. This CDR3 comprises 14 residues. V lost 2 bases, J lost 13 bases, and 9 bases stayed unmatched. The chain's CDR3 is CASSFGDRVTGLFF. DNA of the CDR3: TGCGCCAGCAGCTTTGGGGACAGGGTGACGGGACTGTTTTTT.

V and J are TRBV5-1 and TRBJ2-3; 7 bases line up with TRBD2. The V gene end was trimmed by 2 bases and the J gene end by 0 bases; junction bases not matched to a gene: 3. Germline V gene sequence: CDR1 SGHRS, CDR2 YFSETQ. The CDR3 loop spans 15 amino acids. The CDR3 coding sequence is TGCGCCAGCAGCTTCGTTAGCGGGAGCACAGATACGCAGTATTTT. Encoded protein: CASSFVSGSTDTQYF. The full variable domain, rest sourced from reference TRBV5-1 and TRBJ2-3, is KAGVTQTPRYLIKTRGQQVTLSCSPISGHRSVSWYQQTPGQGLQFLFEYFSETQRNKGNFPGRFSGRQFSNSRSEMNVSTLELGDSALYLCASSFVSGSTDTQYFGPGTRLTVL.

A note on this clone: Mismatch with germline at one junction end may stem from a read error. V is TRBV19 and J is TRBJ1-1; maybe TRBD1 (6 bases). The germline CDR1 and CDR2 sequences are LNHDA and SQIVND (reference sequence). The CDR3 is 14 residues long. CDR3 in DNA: TGTGCCAGTACCCCCGGACAGAGGAACACTGTAGCTTTCTTT. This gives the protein CASTPGQRNTVAFF.

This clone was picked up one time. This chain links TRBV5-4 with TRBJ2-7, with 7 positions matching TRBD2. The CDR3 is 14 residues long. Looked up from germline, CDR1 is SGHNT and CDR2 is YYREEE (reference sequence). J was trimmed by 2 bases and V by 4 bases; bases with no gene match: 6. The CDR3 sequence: CASSKLAAPYEQYF. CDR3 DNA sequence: TGTGCCAGCAGCAAGCTAGCGGCCCCCTACGAGCAGTACTTC.

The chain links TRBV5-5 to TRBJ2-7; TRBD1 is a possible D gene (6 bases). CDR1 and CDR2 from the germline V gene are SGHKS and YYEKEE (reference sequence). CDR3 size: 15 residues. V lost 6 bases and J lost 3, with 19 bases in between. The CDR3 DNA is TGTGCCAGCACCCCACCCGACAGGCTCTACTACGAGCAGTACTTC. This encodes CASTPPDRLYYEQYF.

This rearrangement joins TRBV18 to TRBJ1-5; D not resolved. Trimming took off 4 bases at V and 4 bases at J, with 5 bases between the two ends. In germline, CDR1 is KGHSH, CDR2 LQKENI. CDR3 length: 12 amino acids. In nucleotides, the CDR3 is TGTGCCAGCTCACTTCGGAATCAGCCCCAGCATTTT. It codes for CASSLRNQPQHF.

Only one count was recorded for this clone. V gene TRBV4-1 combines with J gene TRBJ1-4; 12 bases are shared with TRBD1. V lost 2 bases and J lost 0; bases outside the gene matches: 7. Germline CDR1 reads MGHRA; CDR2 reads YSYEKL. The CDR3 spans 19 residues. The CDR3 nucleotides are TGCGCCAGCAGCCAAACCGGGACAGGGGGCGCCGCAACTAATGAAAAACTGTTTTTT. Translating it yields CASSQTGTGGAATNEKLFF.

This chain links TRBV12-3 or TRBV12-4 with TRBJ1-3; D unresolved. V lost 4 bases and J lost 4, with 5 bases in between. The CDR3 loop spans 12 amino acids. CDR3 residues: CASSSQGNTIYF. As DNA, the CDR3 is TGTGCCAGCAGTTCTCAGGGAAACACCATATATTTT.

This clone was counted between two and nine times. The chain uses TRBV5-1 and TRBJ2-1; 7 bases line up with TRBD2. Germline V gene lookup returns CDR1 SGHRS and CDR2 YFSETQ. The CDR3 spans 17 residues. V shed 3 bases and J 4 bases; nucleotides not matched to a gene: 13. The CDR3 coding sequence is TGCGCCAGCAGCTCGGGAGGTCGAGCGGCCCAATACAATGAGCAGTTCTTC. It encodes CASSSGGRAAQYNEQFF.

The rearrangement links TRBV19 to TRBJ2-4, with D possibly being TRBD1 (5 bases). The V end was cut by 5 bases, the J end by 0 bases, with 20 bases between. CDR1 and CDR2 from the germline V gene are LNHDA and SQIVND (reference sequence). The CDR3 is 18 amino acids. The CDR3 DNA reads TGTGCCAGTAGTCGCGGACACATAGCCCCACTAGCCAAAAACATTCAGTACTTC. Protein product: CASSRGHIAPLAKNIQYF.

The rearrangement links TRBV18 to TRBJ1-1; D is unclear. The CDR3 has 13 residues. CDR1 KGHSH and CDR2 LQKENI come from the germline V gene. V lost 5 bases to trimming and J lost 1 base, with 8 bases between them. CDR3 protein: CASSSRQNTEAFF. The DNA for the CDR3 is TGTGCCAGCTCATCACGACAGAACACTGAAGCTTTCTTT.

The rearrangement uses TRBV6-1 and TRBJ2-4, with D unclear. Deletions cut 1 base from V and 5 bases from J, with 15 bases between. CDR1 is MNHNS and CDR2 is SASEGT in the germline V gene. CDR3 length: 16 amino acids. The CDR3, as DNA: TGTGCCAGCAGTGAAGGGCCGAGGCACACACAAAACATTCAGTACTTC. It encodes CASSEGPRHTQNIQYF.

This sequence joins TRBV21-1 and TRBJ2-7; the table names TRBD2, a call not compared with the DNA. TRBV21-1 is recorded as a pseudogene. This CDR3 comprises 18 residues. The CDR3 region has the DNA TGTGCCAGCAGCAAAAAGGCGGGACTAGCGGGGGACTCCTACGAGCAGTACTTC. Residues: CASSKKAGLAGDSYEQYF.

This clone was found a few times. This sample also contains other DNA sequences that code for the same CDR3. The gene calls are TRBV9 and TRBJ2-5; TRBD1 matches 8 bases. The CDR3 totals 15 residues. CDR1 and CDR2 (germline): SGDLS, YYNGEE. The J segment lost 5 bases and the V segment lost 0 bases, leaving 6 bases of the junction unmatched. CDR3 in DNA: TGTGCCAGCAGCGTAGATCAGGGGGCGAAGGAGACCCAGTACTTC. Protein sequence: CASSVDQGAKETQYF.

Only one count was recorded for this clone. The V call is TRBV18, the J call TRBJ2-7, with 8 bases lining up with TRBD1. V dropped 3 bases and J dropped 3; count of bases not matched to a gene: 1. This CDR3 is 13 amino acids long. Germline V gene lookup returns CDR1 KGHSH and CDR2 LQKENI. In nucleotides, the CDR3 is TGTGCCAGCTCACCGGACAGGGACTACGAGCAGTACTTC. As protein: CASSPDRDYEQYF.

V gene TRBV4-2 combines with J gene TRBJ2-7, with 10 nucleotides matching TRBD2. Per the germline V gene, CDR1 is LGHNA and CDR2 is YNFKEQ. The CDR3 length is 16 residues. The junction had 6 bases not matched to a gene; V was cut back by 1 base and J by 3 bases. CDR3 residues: CASSQGAGTSDYEQYF. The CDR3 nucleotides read TGTGCCAGCAGCCAAGGGGCCGGGACTAGCGACTACGAGCAGTACTTC.

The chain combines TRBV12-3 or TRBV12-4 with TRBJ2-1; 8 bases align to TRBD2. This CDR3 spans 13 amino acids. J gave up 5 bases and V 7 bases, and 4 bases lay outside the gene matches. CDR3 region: CASTGGDHNEQFF. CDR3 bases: TGTGCCAGCACCGGGGGGGACCACAATGAGCAGTTCTTC.